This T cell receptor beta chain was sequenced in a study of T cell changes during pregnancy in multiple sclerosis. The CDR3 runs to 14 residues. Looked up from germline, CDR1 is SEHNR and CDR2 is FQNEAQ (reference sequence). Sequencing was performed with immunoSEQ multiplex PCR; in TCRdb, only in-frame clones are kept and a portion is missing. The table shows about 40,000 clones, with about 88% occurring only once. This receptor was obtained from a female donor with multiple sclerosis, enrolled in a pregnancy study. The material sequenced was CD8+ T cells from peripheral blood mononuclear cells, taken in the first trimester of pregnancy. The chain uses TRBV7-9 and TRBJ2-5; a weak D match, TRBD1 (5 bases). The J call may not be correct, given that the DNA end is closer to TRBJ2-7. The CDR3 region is CASSQSDSTYEQYF. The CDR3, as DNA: TGTGCCAGCAGCCAAAGTGACAGCACCTACGAGCAGTACTTC.